The next 3 T cell receptor beta chains were all read from a single sample in a study of CD8 T cells in Susac syndrome. It was with random hexamers that about 0.45 to 1 ug RNA was reverse transcribed. TCRdb itself ran the immunoSEQ multiplex PCR reads through MiXCR, one entry per CDR3 protein. The table includes approximately 190,000 distinct CDR3 sequences, 85% to 95% detected once. The specimen was CD8+ T cells from PBMCs. These receptors were taken from a human donor with Susac syndrome.

The V gene is TRBV5-1, the J gene TRBJ2-3, with TRBD2 matching 9 bases. The CDR3 covers 17 residues. V lost 6 bases and J lost 2; bases outside the gene matches: 13. The germline CDR1 and CDR2 sequences are SGHRS and YFSETQ. The CDR3 region is CASTPLTAGGATDTQYF. The CDR3 DNA follows: TGCGCCAGCACGCCCCTAACCGCGGGGGGGGCCACAGATACGCAGTATTTT.

The DNA of the CDR3 is TGTGCCAGCTCACCTCGTACCGACAGGGACGGTTCTGGCTACACCTTC. This translates into CASSPRTDRDGSGYTF. The V gene is TRBV18, the J gene TRBJ1-2; 7 nucleotides agree with TRBD1. The ends lost 3 bases at V and 7 bases at J; junction bases unmatched: 14. Germline CDR1 reads KGHSH; CDR2 reads LQKENI. The CDR3 covers 16 residues.

The CDR3 coding sequence is TGCAGTGGAGAAGGGTGGGGCACAGATACGCAGTATTTT. This sequence encodes CSGEGWGTDTQYF. V is TRBV20-1 and J is TRBJ2-3; D gene unclear. Trimming stripped 7 bases from V and 1 base from J, with 12 bases between. This CDR3 has 13 amino acids. Germline CDR1 and CDR2: DFQATT and SNEGSKA (reference sequence).